The T cell receptor beta chain described here comes from a study of CXCR3-negative and CXCR3-positive naive CD8 T cells. The study, taken as a whole, reports: Naive subsets were similarly diverse, while memory CD8+ repertoires were much less diverse. More hydrophobic TRB CDR3s were found in CXCR3-positive naive cells than in CXCR3-negative naive cells.

The germline V gene encodes CDR1 SGHTA and CDR2 FQGTGA. The CDR3 length is 15 residues. The authors made the TRB cDNA libraries by 5' RACE using UMI labels. No DNA is given; TCRdb re-called the 5' RACE reads and lists each CDR3 protein once. The sample's table shows some 66,000 distinct CDR3 sequences. Using triplicate sorts, 300,000 cells were collected each time from every CD8+ T cell subset. Naive cells were sorted as CD45RO-, CCR7+, CD27+ and CD95-. For this clonotype: The antigen is undetermined.

Input material: naive CXCR3- CD8+ T cells from blood. Subset meaning: CD45RO-CCR7+CD27+CD95- naive CD8+ T cells lacking CXCR3 (TNR3-). This sequence joins TRBV7-3 and TRBJ2-2; the TCRdb call, TRBD1, lacks DNA for checking. This TCR came from a human donor in good health. Some clones in this sample may be carry-over from other donors' samples. CDR3 loop: CASSDKGAGTGELFF. The whole variable domain, filled in from reference TRBV7-3 and TRBJ2-2, reads GAGVSQTPSNKVTEKGKYVELRCDPISGHTALYWYRQSLGQGPEFLIYFQGTGAADDSGLPNDRFFAVRPEGSVSTLKIQRTERGDSAVYLCASSDKGAGTGELFFGEGSRLTVL.